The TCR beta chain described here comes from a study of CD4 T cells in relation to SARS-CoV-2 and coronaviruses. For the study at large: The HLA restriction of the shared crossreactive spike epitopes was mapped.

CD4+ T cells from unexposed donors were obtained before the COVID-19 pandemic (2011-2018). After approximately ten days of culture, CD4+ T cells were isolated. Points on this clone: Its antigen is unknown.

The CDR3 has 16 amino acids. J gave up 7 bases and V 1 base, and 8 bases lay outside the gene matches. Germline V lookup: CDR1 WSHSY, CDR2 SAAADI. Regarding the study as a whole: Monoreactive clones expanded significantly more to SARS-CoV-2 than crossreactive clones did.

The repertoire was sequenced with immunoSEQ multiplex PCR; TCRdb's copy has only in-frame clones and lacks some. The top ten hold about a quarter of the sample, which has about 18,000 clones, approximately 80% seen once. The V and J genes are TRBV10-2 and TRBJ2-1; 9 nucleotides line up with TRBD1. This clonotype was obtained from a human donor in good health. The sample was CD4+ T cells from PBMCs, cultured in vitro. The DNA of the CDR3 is TGCGCCAGCAGTGAGTTTGGGACAGGGTCGTTTAATGAGCAGTTCTTC. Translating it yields CASSEFGTGSFNEQFF.